Detailed here is one TCR beta chain. Its target is not known. The conserved phenylalanine or tryptophan is not found at the CDR3 terminus, so this likely reflects a read error. These data are taken from a study of tumor-infiltrating lymphocytes in primary liver carcinoma. Study information: Samples yielded about 3.5 to 7.5 million productive TCRbeta reads, similar across tissue types. Study-wide results and caveats: Presence in all five tumor regions was observed for only about 7-25% of top clones.

Using a constant-region primer together with ProtoScript II reverse transcriptase, TCR beta cDNA was made from around 500 ng of total RNA. Three nested multiplex PCR rounds of slightly modified ARM-PCR generated TCR beta libraries. Use of TRBV1-TRBV30 forward primers with a C-beta reverse primer characterized the first two PCR rounds, which lasted about 11 cycles each. In TCRdb, the multiplex PCR reads were re-called with MiXCR into one record per CDR3 protein. The sample contains roughly 20,000 distinct CDR3 sequences, roughly 79% of which appear only once. The CDR3 runs to 15 residues. The V gene's germline CDR1 is SGHAT and CDR2 FQNNGV. Total RNA and DNA came together from roughly 20-30 mg of bulk tissue without cell sorting. Five discrete regions of every tumor underwent sampling.

V usage is TRBV11-2 and J usage is TRBJ2-7; D possibly matches TRBD1 or TRBD2 (5 bases each). This TCR derives from a woman aged 25 to 45 with primary liver carcinoma and hepatitis B virus infection. Sequenced: liver tumor tissue from sampling region 4. Regarding subset: tumor region T4, right-lateral pole. The CDR3 region has the DNA TGTGTCAGCAACTCTCCTGGGACGGGTATCTACGAGCAGTACTTA. It is translated as CVSNSPGTGIYEQYL.